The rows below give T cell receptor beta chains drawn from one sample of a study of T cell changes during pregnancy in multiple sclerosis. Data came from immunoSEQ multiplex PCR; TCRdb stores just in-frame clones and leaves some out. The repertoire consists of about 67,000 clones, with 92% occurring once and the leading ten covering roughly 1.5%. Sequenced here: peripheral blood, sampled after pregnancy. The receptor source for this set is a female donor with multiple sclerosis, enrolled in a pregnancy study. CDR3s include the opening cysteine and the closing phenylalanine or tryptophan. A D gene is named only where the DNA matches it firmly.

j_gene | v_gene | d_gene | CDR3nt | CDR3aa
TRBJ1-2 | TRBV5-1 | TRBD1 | TGCGCCAGCGGAGAACAGGGGTCGGATGGCTACACCTTC | CASGEQGSDGYTF
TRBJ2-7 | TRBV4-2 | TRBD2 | TGTGCCAGCAGCCCGACCGGGACTAGCGGGAGCGAGCAGTACTTC | CASSPTGTSGSEQYF
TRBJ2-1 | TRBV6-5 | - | TGTGCCAGCAGTTACAGCCGGCGGGAACCCTACAATGAGCAGTTCTTC | CASSYSRREPYNEQFF
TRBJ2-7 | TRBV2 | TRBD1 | TGTGCCAGCAGCCCGGACAGGACCAGCTCCTACGAGCAGTACTTC | CASSPDRTSSYEQYF
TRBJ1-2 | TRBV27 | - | TGTGCCAGCAGTTGGGGAGGGAAGAACTATGGCTACACCTTC | CASSWGGKNYGYTF
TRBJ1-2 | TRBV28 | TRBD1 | TGTGCCAGCAGTCGGACAGGGTCTAACTATGGCTACACCTTC | CASSRTGSNYGYTF
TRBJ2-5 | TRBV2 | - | TGTGCCAGCAGTGGTCAGGCGACCCAGTACTTC | CASSGQATQYF
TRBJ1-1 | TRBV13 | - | TGTGCCAGCAGCTTAGGCAGGGTACCCCCGCCAGAGACTGAAGCTTTCTTT | CASSLGRVPPPETEAFF
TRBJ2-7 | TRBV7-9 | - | TGTGCCAGCAGCTTAGCGGGAGTCTACGAGCAGTACTTC | CASSLAGVYEQYF
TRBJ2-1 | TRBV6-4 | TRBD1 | TGTGCCACCGGGGACAGCCAGTACAATGAGCAGTTCTTC | CATGDSQYNEQFF